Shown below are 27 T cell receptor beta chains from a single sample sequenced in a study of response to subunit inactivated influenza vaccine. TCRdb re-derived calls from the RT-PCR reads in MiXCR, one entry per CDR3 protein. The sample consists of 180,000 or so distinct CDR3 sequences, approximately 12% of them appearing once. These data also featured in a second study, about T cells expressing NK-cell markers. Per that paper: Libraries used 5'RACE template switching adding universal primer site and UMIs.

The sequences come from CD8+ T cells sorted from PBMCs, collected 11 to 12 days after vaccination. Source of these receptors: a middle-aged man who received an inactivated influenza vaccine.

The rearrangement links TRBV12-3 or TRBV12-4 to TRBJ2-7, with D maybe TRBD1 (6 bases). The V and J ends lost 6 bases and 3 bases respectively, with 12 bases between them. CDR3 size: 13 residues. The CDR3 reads CASSPYRVYEQYF. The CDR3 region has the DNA TGTGCCAGCAGCCCATACAGGGTCTACGAGCAGTACTTC.

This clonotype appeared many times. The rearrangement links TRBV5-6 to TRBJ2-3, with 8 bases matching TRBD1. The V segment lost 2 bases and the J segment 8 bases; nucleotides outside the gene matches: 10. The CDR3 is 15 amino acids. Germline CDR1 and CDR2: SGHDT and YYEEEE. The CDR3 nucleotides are TGTGCCAGCAGCTTTGGGACAGGAAATATTCGTACGCAGTATTTT. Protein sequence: CASSFGTGNIRTQYF.

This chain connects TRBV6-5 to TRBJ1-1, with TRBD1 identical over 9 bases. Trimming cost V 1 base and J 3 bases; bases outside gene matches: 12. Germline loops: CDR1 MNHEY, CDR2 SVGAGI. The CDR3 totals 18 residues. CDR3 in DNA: TGTGCCAGCAGTTACTTCCCTCTACCGGGACAGGGTGACACTGAAGCTTTCTTT. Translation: CASSYFPLPGQGDTEAFF.

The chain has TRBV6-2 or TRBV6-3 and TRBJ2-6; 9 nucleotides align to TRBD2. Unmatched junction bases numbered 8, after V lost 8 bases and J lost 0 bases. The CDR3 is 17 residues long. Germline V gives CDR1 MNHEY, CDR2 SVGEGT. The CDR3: CASERAGGDSGANVLTF. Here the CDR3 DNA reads TGTGCCAGCGAAAGAGCGGGAGGCGACTCTGGGGCCAACGTCCTGACTTTC.

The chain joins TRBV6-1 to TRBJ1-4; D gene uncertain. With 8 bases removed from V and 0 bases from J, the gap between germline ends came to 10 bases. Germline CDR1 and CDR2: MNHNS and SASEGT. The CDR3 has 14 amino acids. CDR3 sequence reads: CASGIEATNEKLFF. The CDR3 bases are TGTGCCAGCGGGATCGAAGCAACTAATGAAAAACTGTTTTTT.

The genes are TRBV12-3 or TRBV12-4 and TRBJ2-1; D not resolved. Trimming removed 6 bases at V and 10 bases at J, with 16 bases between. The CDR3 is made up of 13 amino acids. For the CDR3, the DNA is TGTGCCAGCAGCCGCACAACTCCGAGGGAGCAGTTCTTC. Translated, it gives CASSRTTPREQFF.

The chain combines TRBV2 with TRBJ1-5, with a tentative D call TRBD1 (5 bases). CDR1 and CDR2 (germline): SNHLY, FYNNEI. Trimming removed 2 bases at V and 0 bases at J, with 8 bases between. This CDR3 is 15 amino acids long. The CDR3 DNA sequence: TGTGCCAGCAGTGAATGGGGGAATAGCAATCAGCCCCAGCATTTT. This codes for CASSEWGNSNQPQHF.

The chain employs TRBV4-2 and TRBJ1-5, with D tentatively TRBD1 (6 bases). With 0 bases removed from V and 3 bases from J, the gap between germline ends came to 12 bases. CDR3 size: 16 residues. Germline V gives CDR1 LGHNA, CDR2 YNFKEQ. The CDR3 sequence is CASSQEGGAYNQPQHF. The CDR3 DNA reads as TGTGCCAGCAGCCAAGAAGGGGGGGCTTACAATCAGCCCCAGCATTTT.

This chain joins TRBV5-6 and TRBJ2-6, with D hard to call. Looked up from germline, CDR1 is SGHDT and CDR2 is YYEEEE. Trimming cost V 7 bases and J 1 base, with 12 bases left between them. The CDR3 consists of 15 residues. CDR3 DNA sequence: TGTGCCAGCGGCACACTGCCTTCTGGGGCCAACGTCCTGACTTTC. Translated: CASGTLPSGANVLTF.

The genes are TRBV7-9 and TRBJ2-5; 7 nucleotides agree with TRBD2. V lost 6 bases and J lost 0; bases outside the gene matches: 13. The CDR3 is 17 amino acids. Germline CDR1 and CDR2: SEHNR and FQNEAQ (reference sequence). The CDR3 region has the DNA TGTGCCAGCAGAACCAGCGGGGCCGTAGTCCACCAAGAGACCCAGTACTTC. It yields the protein CASRTSGAVVHQETQYF.

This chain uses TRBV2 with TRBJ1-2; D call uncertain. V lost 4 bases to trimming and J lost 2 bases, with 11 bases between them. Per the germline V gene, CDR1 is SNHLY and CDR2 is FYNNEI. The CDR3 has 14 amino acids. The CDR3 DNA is TGTGCCAGCAGTGGGGTGTCCCTCAACTATGGCTACACCTTC. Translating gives CASSGVSLNYGYTF.

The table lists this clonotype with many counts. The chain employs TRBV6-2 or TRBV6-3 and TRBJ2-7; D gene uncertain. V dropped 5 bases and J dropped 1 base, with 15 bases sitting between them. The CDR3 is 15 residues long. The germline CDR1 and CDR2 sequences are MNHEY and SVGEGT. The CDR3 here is CASSLSPDRSYEQYF. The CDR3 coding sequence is TGTGCCAGCAGTCTCTCCCCGGATCGATCCTACGAGCAGTACTTC.

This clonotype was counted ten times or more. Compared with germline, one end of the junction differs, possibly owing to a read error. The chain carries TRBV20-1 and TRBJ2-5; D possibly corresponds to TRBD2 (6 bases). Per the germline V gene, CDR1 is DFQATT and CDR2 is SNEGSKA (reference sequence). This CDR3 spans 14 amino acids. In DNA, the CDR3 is TGCAGTGCTGATCGGGCTAGCGACCACGAGACCCAGTACTTC. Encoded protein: CSADRASDHETQYF.

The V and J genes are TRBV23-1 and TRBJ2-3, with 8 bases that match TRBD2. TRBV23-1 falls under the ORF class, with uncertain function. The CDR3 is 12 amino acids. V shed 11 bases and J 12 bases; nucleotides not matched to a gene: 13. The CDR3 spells CAATIAGTVQYF. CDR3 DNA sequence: TGCGCCGCGACAATAGCGGGAACTGTTCAGTATTTT.

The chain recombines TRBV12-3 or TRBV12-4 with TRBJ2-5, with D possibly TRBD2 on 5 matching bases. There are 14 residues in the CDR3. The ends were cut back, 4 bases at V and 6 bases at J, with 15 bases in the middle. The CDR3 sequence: CASSSDSPRKTQYF. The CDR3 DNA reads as TGTGCCAGCAGTTCGGACTCCCCCCGCAAGACCCAGTACTTC.

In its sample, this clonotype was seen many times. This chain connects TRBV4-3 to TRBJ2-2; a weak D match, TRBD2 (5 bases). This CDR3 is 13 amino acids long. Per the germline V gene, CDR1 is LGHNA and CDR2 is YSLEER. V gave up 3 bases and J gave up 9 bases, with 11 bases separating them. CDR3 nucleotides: TGCGCCAGCAGCCATCAAGGAGGCTGGGAGCTGTTTTTT. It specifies CASSHQGGWELFF.

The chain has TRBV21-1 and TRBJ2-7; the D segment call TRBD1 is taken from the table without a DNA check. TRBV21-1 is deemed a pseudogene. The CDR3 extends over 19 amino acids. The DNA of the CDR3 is TGTGCCAGCAGCAAAAACCGGGGAAACAAAATACAGGGTTCCCCCGAGCAGTACTTC. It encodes CASSKNRGNKIQGSPEQYF.

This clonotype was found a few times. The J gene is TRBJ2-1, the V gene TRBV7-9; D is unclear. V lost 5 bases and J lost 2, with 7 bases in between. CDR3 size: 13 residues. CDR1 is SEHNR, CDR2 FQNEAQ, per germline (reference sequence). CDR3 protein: CASSRSAYNEQFF. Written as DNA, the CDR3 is TGTGCCAGCAGCCGCTCCGCCTACAATGAGCAGTTCTTC.

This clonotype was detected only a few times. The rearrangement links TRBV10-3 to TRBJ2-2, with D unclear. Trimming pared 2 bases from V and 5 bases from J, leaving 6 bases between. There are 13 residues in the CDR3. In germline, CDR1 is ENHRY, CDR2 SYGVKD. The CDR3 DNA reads TGTGCCATCAGTGAGATCGGGACCGGGGAGCTGTTTTTT. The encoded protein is CAISEIGTGELFF.

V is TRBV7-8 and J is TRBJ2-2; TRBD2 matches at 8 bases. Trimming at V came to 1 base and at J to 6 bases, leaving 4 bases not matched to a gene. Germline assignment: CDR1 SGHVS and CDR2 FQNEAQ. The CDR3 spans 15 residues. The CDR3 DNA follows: TGTGCCAGCAGCTTAGGGACTAGCTCCCCCGGGGAGCTGTTTTTT. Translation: CASSLGTSSPGELFF.

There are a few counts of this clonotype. This CDR3 reads CSARPPWTGVTSYEQYF. DNA for the CDR3: TGCAGTGCTAGACCACCCTGGACAGGCGTGACCTCCTACGAGCAGTACTTC. This chain links TRBV20-1 with TRBJ2-7, with 7 bases lining up with TRBD1. Germline V gene data show CDR1 as DFQATT and CDR2 as SNEGSKA (reference sequence). The V and J ends lost 2 bases and 0 bases, in that order; junction bases with no gene match: 13. CDR3 size: 17 residues.

As DNA, the CDR3 is TGTGCCACCCGTGTCAGCGGGAGTGGTGAGACCCAGTACTTC. Protein: CATRVSGSGETQYF. The V and J genes are TRBV24-1 and TRBJ2-5; 8 positions agree with TRBD2. V was pared by 9 bases and J by 5 bases, with 10 bases of the junction left unmatched. CDR1 is KGHDR and CDR2 is SFDVKD in the germline V gene. CDR3 length: 14 amino acids.

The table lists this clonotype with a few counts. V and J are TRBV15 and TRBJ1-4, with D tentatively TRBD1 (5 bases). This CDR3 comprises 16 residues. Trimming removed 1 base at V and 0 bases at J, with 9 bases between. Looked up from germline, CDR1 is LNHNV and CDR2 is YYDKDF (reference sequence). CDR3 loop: CATSRVTGATNEKLFF. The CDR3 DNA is TGTGCCACCAGCAGAGTCACAGGAGCAACTAATGAAAAACTGTTTTTT.

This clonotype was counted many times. Written as DNA, the CDR3 is TGTGCCAGCAGCCCCCGTGCGGGACAGGGGACAGATACGCAGTATTTT. Protein: CASSPRAGQGTDTQYF. The chain has TRBV16 and TRBJ2-3; TRBD1 matches at 10 bases. The CDR3 is 16 residues long. Germline trimming cut 4 bases from V and 3 bases from J; bases unmatched to any gene: 7. Per the germline V gene, CDR1 is KGHSY and CDR2 is FQNENV.

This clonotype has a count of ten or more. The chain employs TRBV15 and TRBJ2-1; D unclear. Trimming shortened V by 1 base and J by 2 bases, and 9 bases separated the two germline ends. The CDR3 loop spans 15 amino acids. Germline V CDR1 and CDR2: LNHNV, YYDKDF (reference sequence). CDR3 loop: CATSRGGGPYNEQFF. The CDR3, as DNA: TGTGCCACCAGCAGAGGTGGCGGTCCCTACAATGAGCAGTTCTTC.

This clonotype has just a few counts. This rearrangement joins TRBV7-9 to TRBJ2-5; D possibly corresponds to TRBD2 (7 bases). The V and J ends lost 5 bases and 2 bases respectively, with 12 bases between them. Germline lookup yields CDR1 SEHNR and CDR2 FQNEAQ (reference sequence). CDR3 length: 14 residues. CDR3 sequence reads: CASSPQGLQETQYF. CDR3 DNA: TGTGCCAGCAGCCCACAGGGACTACAAGAGACCCAGTACTTC. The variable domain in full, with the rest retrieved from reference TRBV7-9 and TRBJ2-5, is DTGVSQNPRHKITKRGQNVTFRCDPISEHNRLYWYRQTLGQGPEFLTYFQNEAQLEKSRLLSDRFSAERPKGSFSTLEIQRTEQGDSAMYLCASSPQGLQETQYFGPGTRLLVL.

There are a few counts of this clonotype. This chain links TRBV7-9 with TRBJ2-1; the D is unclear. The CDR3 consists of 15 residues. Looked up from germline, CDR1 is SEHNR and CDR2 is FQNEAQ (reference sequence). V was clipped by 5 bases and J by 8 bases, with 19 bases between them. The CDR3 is CASSAPRGRGDEQFF. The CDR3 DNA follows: TGTGCCAGCAGCGCACCGAGAGGCCGCGGCGATGAGCAGTTCTTC.